These 18 T cell receptor beta chains share one sample of origin, sequenced in a study of T-cell memory formation after mild COVID-19. TCRdb re-called the 5' RACE reads with MiXCR, one entry per CDR3 protein. The repertoire has over 50,000 distinct CDR3 sequences, approximately 9.1% of them found once; the top ten carry 10% to 15%. Material for sequencing was PBMCs or a T cell subset sorted from them (not recorded which). The receptors shown here come from an adult woman who had mild COVID-19 (a few samples of this study predate the infection). Cell type and time point are not known.

This clonotype occurred a few times. The chain combines TRBV3-1 with TRBJ1-2; no reliable D call. In germline, CDR1 is LGHDT, CDR2 YNNKEL (reference sequence). This CDR3 has 12 amino acids. The V end lost 3 bases, the J end lost 4 bases, and 6 bases lay between the germline ends. DNA for the CDR3: TGTGCCAGCAGCCAGTCAACCTATGGCTACACCTTC. This sequence encodes CASSQSTYGYTF.

There are many counts of this clonotype. V is TRBV4-3 and J is TRBJ2-1, with TRBD1 as a possible D gene (5 bases). The CDR3 contains 13 residues. V was pared by 3 bases and J by 7 bases, with 10 bases between. Germline V lookup: CDR1 LGHNA, CDR2 YSLEER. CDR3 region: CASSHKQGNEQFF. The CDR3 DNA reads TGCGCCAGCAGCCATAAGCAGGGAAATGAGCAGTTCTTC.

This clonotype has ten or more counts. This rearrangement joins TRBV7-2 to TRBJ2-3, with D unresolved. Per the germline V gene, CDR1 is SGHTA and CDR2 is FQGNSA. The CDR3 runs 14 residues. Trimming pared 2 bases from V and 5 bases from J, leaving 11 bases between. CDR3 protein: CASSLSLLVDTQYF. In DNA form, the CDR3 reads TGTGCCAGCAGCTTATCGTTGCTGGTAGATACGCAGTATTTT. The full variable domain, its missing parts supplied by reference TRBV7-2 and TRBJ2-3, is GAGVSQSPSNKVTEKGKDVELRCDPISGHTALYWYRQSLGQGLEFLIYFQGNSAPDKSGLPSDRFSAERTGGSVSTLTIQRTQQEDSAVYLCASSLSLLVDTQYFGPGTRLTVL.

With regard to this clonotype: This may be a read error: a much more frequent sequence differs by one nucleotide. V gene TRBV5-1 combines with J gene TRBJ2-1; D may correspond to TRBD1 or TRBD2 (6 bases each). V was pared by 1 base and J by 10 bases, with 15 bases between. Germline loops: CDR1 SGHRS, CDR2 YFSETQ. This CDR3 has 14 amino acids. The CDR3 DNA reads as TGCGCCAGCAGCTTGTCCGGAGGGGGGCGGGAGCAGTTCTTC. Its translation is CASSLSGGGREQFF.

This clonotype has a handful of counts. The J gene is TRBJ1-1, the V gene TRBV6-5, with D hard to call. V lost 8 bases to trimming and J lost 4 bases, with 8 bases between them. Germline assignment: CDR1 MNHEY and CDR2 SVGAGI. The CDR3 spans 11 residues. The DNA of the CDR3 is TGTGCCAGCGTGCTGGGCACTGAAGCTTTCTTT. Translation: CASVLGTEAFF.

This clonotype was detected a few times. The CDR3 spells CASSLSQVNTIYF. The CDR3 nucleotides read TGTGCCAGCAGCTTATCCCAGGTCAACACCATATATTTT. The V call is TRBV7-9, the J call TRBJ1-3, with D uncertain. The V gene lost 2 bases and the J gene lost 7 bases, with 9 bases spanning the gap. The V gene's germline CDR1 is SEHNR and CDR2 FQNEAQ (reference sequence). The CDR3 sequence is 13 residues long.

This clonotype was counted a few times. V and J are TRBV6-4 and TRBJ1-1; 9 bases are a match to TRBD1. Germline CDR1 is MRHNA and CDR2 is SNTAGT. The CDR3 is 15 amino acids. After removal of 5 bases from V and 5 bases from J, the junction contained 9 bases not matched to a gene. CDR3 bases: TGTGCCAGCAGTAGGACAGGGGCAGAGAGGACTGAAGCTTTCTTT. As protein: CASSRTGAERTEAFF.

In this sample, this clonotype turned up a few times. CDR3 nucleotides: TGTGCCAGCAGTTACTCGAGAAAGGTCGGGGCAAGCGATGGCTACACCTTC. It translates to CASSYSRKVGASDGYTF. The chain employs TRBV6-5 and TRBJ1-2; weak D call: TRBD1 (5 bases). Germline CDR1 is MNHEY and CDR2 is SVGAGI. Trimming took 0 bases from V and 6 from J, leaving 20 bases between them. The CDR3 consists of 17 residues.

The J gene is TRBJ2-5, the V gene TRBV4-2; 10 bases fit TRBD1. The CDR3 totals 19 residues. Germline V gene lookup returns CDR1 LGHNA and CDR2 YNFKEQ. After removal of 0 bases from V and 4 bases from J, the junction contained 14 bases not matched to a gene. Here the CDR3 reads CASSQDLGGQGRHIETQYF. The DNA for the CDR3 is TGTGCCAGCAGCCAAGATTTAGGGGGACAGGGGAGGCACATAGAGACCCAGTACTTC.

This clonotype was detected only a few times. The chain joins TRBV24-1 to TRBJ2-3, with TRBD2 identical over 8 bases. CDR1 KGHDR and CDR2 SFDVKD come from the germline V gene. The CDR3 has 15 residues. Trimming removed 9 bases from V and 5 bases from J; junction bases left unmatched: 12. The CDR3 nucleotides are TGTGCCACCTCCGAGGCGGGGGGCAAAGGAGATACGCAGTATTTT. Protein product: CATSEAGGKGDTQYF.

A remark on this clonotype: Given a much more abundant clone one base away, this may be a read error. Given the absence of the conserved phenylalanine or tryptophan at the CDR3 end, a read error is likely. The rearrangement uses TRBV20-1 and TRBJ2-1, with D unclear. Germline V gene lookup returns CDR1 DFQATT and CDR2 SNEGSKA (reference sequence). Trimming pared 3 bases from V and 8 bases from J, leaving 5 bases between. CDR3 size: 10 residues. The CDR3 DNA is TGCAGTGCTAGCCCCCATGAGCAGTTCTTA. Residues: CSASPHEQFL.

This clonotype came up a few times. The rearrangement joins TRBV7-9 to TRBJ2-1, with 11 positions matching TRBD2. There are 16 residues in the CDR3. Germline CDR1 and CDR2: SEHNR and FQNEAQ (reference sequence). V lost 7 bases, J lost 7 bases, and 12 bases stayed unmatched. The CDR3 protein is CASIYLGLAADNEQFF. CDR3 coding DNA: TGTGCCAGCATCTACCTGGGACTAGCGGCAGATAATGAGCAGTTCTTC.

A few counts support this clonotype. The gene calls are TRBV2 and TRBJ2-7; perhaps TRBD2 as D (6 bases). Germline V lookup: CDR1 SNHLY, CDR2 FYNNEI. The CDR3 has 15 amino acids. Trimming took 6 bases from V and 0 from J, leaving 15 bases between them. CDR3 in DNA: TGTGCCAGCAGGAGAGAGCAGGGACTCTCCTACGAGCAGTACTTC. Protein sequence: CASRREQGLSYEQYF.

This clonotype was seen a few times. The CDR3 DNA sequence: TGCGCCAGCAGGCCGGGAGGCACAGATACGCAGTATTTT. It encodes CASRPGGTDTQYF. The chain uses TRBV5-1 and TRBJ2-3; possibly TRBD2 for D (6 bases). From germline, CDR1 is SGHRS and CDR2 YFSETQ. V was cut by 5 bases and J by 1 base, with 8 bases left in between. This CDR3 contains 13 residues.

V usage is TRBV7-6 and J usage is TRBJ2-7; 9 nucleotides match TRBD1. The CDR3 runs to 15 residues. The ends lost 3 bases at V and 3 bases at J; junction bases unmatched: 6. Germline-derived CDR1 and CDR2 are SGHVS and FNYEAQ. The CDR3 is CASSFGWTGDYEQYF. DNA of the CDR3: TGTGCCAGCAGCTTCGGCTGGACAGGGGACTACGAGCAGTACTTC.

The table lists this clonotype with many counts. The chain recombines TRBV11-2 with TRBJ2-4, with 7 bases lining up with TRBD1. This CDR3 has 14 residues. Germline V CDR1 and CDR2: SGHAT, FQNNGV. The ends lost 5 bases at V and 8 bases at J; junction bases unmatched: 9. CDR3 sequence reads: CASSPPGQADIQYF. In DNA, the CDR3 is TGTGCCAGCAGCCCGCCTGGACAGGCCGACATTCAGTACTTC. The full variable domain, completed using reference TRBV11-2 and TRBJ2-4, is EAGVAQSPRYKIIEKRQSVAFWCNPISGHATLYWYQQILGQGPKLLIQFQNNGVVDDSQLPKDRFSAERLKGVDSTLKIQPAKLEDSAVYLCASSPPGQADIQYFGAGTRLSVL.

The chain employs TRBV27 and TRBJ2-2; no definite D call. The V gene lost 3 bases and the J gene lost 2 bases, with 7 bases spanning the gap. CDR3 size: 14 residues. CDR1 is MNHEY, CDR2 SMNVEV, per germline (reference sequence). DNA for the CDR3: TGTGCCAGCAGTTTCTTAGGCAACACCGGGGAGCTGTTTTTT. Translation gives CASSFLGNTGELFF.

Only a few counts were recorded for this clonotype. The chain couples TRBV19 to TRBJ2-2; 8 positions agree with TRBD1. The CDR3 covers 15 residues. The ends lost 7 bases at V and 4 bases at J; junction bases unmatched: 8. Germline V gene sequence: CDR1 LNHDA, CDR2 SQIVND (reference sequence). CDR3 sequence reads: CASTPGTGFTGELFF. DNA for the CDR3: TGTGCCAGTACTCCCGGGACAGGCTTCACCGGGGAGCTGTTTTTT.